The 32 T cell receptor beta chains given below trace back to one sample, sequenced in a study of shared clonotypes between healthy human individuals. Some clones are missing from TCRdb's copy, which holds only in-frame ones; the method was immunoSEQ multiplex PCR. The sample consists of 300,000 or so clones, around two thirds of them appearing once. The sample comprised memory CD4+ T cells sorted from blood. Subset noted: CD45RA-negative fraction. The receptors here all came from a man aged 25 to 40 in good health.

This chain joins TRBV15 and TRBJ2-5; D gene uncertain. CDR1 is LNHNV and CDR2 is YYDKDF in the germline V gene (reference sequence). Trimming removed 5 bases at V and 5 bases at J, with 9 bases between. CDR3 length: 12 residues. The CDR3 sequence: CATSAGWETQYF. The CDR3, as DNA: TGTGCCACCAGCGCCGGGTGGGAGACCCAGTACTTC.

The chain recombines TRBV5-4 with TRBJ2-7; the match to TRBD1 covers 9 bases. Germline loops: CDR1 SGHNT, CDR2 YYREEE (reference sequence). The CDR3 extends over 13 amino acids. Trimming at V came to 7 bases and at J to 6 bases, leaving 8 bases not matched to a gene. The CDR3 nucleotides read TGTGCCAGCGGCCGGGACAGGGAAGGCGAGCAGTACTTC. Amino acid sequence: CASGRDREGEQYF.

This clone was seen many times. This chain joins TRBV9 and TRBJ2-1; 13 bases align to TRBD2. This CDR3 has 15 residues. Germline V gene sequence: CDR1 SGDLS, CDR2 YYNGEE. V lost 2 bases, J lost 8 bases, and 4 bases stayed unmatched. The CDR3 DNA follows: TGTGCCAGCAGCGTCGGACTAGCGGGAGCATATGAGCAGTTCTTC. Translating it yields CASSVGLAGAYEQFF.

V is TRBV19 and J is TRBJ2-1; D possibly uses TRBD1 or TRBD2 (5 bases each). The germline gives CDR1 LNHDA, CDR2 SQIVND (reference sequence). The CDR3 consists of 13 residues. V lost 4 bases, J lost 3 bases, and 7 bases lay in between. CDR3 coding DNA: TGTGCCAGTAGTACGAGGGGCTACAATGAGCAGTTCTTC. Its translation: CASSTRGYNEQFF.

This clone was picked up a small number of times. The rearrangement uses TRBV2 and TRBJ2-6, with unresolved D. The CDR3 runs to 15 residues. Germline V gives CDR1 SNHLY, CDR2 FYNNEI. V lost 8 bases, J lost 0 bases, and 11 bases lay in between. CDR3 residues: CASAEIASGANVLTF. The CDR3 bases are TGTGCCAGCGCGGAAATAGCCTCTGGGGCCAACGTCCTGACTTTC. Using reference TRBV2 and TRBJ2-6 for the parts outside the CDR3, the full variable domain is EPEVTQTPSHQVTQMGQEVILRCVPISNHLYFYWYRQILGQKVEFLVSFYNNEISEKSEIFDDQFSVERPDGSNFTLKIRSTKLEDSAMYFCASAEIASGANVLTFGAGSRLTVL.

This chain links TRBV29-1 with TRBJ2-1; 7 bases map to TRBD2. The CDR3 is made up of 15 amino acids. The germline V gene has CDR1 SQVTM and CDR2 ANQGSEA. The J segment lost 5 bases and the V segment lost 7 bases, leaving 14 bases of the junction unmatched. The DNA of the CDR3 is TGCAGCGGAAAGGGGCTGGCGGGAGTCCACAATGAGCAGTTCTTC. It translates to CSGKGLAGVHNEQFF.

The V gene is TRBV7-6, the J gene TRBJ1-2; possibly TRBD1 for D (6 bases). Trimming stripped 5 bases from V and 7 bases from J, with 14 bases between. This CDR3 has 13 amino acids. Germline assignment: CDR1 SGHVS and CDR2 FNYEAQ. In nucleotides, the CDR3 is TGTGCCAGCAGCGCCGGGACACAGTCTGGCTACACCTTC. This sequence encodes CASSAGTQSGYTF.

This clone was seen more than once but under ten times. The chain joins TRBV7-2 to TRBJ1-3; D is unresolved. CDR3 size: 15 residues. Trimming shortened V by 2 bases and J by 0 bases, and 8 bases separated the two germline ends. Looked up from germline, CDR1 is SGHTA and CDR2 is FQGNSA. The CDR3 protein is CASSLIGGSGNTIYF. CDR3 nucleotides: TGTGCCAGCAGCTTAATAGGTGGCTCTGGAAACACCATATATTTT.

The chain has TRBV5-4 and TRBJ2-7; no definite D call. Germline CDR1 SGHNT, CDR2 YYREEE (reference sequence). CDR3 length: 14 residues. Between the trimmed V and J ends, which lost 4 bases and 0 bases, there was a span of 11 bases. CDR3 nucleotide sequence: TGTGCCAGCAGCCTCGACATGAGCTCCTACGAGCAGTACTTC. Encoded protein: CASSLDMSSYEQYF.

This clone was detected a few times. This sequence joins TRBV5-1 and TRBJ1-1; TRBD1 is a possible D gene (5 bases). Germline V CDR1 and CDR2: SGHRS, YFSETQ. The CDR3 has 14 residues. Deletions cut 4 bases from V and 1 base from J, with 11 bases between. The CDR3 here is CASSPETANTEAFF. DNA for the CDR3: TGCGCCAGCAGCCCTGAGACAGCGAACACTGAAGCTTTCTTT.

The rearrangement joins TRBV6-4 to TRBJ2-1; 7 nucleotides agree with TRBD2. CDR1 is MRHNA and CDR2 is SNTAGT in the germline V gene. V shed 2 bases and J 9 bases; nucleotides not matched to a gene: 10. CDR3 length: 15 residues. Here the CDR3 reads CASSDQRDRIGEQFF. The CDR3 region has the DNA TGTGCCAGCAGTGACCAGCGGGATCGGATCGGTGAGCAGTTCTTC.

J is TRBJ2-3 and V is TRBV6-1; D is perhaps TRBD1 (6 bases). With 2 bases removed from V and 0 bases from J, the gap between germline ends came to 9 bases. This CDR3 has 15 amino acids. Germline loops: CDR1 MNHNS, CDR2 SASEGT. CDR3 nucleotide sequence: TGTGCCAGCAGTGAAAGGGACATAAGCACAGATACGCAGTATTTT. Its translation: CASSERDISTDTQYF.

There are a few counts of this clone. This sequence joins TRBV9 and TRBJ1-1; no reliable D call. Germline CDR1 SGDLS, CDR2 YYNGEE. This CDR3 spans 15 amino acids. Trimming took 4 bases from V and 1 from J, leaving 14 bases between them. CDR3 protein: CASSPRGATNTEAFF. DNA of the CDR3: TGTGCCAGCAGCCCACGGGGAGCTACGAACACTGAAGCTTTCTTT.

The V call is TRBV9, the J call TRBJ2-2, with D perhaps matching TRBD2 (6 bases). The CDR3 spans 15 residues. Trimming cost V 3 bases and J 4 bases, with 13 bases left between them. Per germline, CDR1 SGDLS and CDR2 YYNGEE. The CDR3 loop reads CASSARRASTGELFF. As DNA, the CDR3 is TGTGCCAGCAGCGCAAGGAGGGCGAGCACCGGGGAGCTGTTTTTT.

V and J are TRBV5-1 and TRBJ1-4, with TRBD1 matching over 7 bases. J was trimmed by 3 bases and V by 5 bases; bases with no gene match: 10. The CDR3 extends over 16 amino acids. Per germline, CDR1 SGHRS and CDR2 YFSETQ. For the CDR3, the DNA is TGCGCCAGCAGTTTTAACAGGGGCAGGGCTAATGAAAAACTGTTTTTT. The encoded protein is CASSFNRGRANEKLFF.

This CDR3 is CASSPKSGGRSEAFF. The CDR3 nucleotides are TGTGCCAGCAGCCCCAAATCGGGGGGGCGCTCTGAAGCTTTCTTT. This sequence joins TRBV7-3 and TRBJ1-1, with D tentatively TRBD1 (6 bases). The CDR3 has 15 residues. V dropped 5 bases and J dropped 6 bases, with 19 bases sitting between them. Germline assignment: CDR1 SGHTA and CDR2 FQGTGA.

This CDR3 is CASGGSGTDTQYF. Written as DNA, the CDR3 is TGTGCCAGCGGGGGCTCTGGCACAGATACGCAGTATTTT. V is TRBV2 and J is TRBJ2-3; tentatively, D is TRBD1 (6 bases). Trimming took 8 bases from V and 1 from J, leaving 10 bases between them. CDR3 length: 13 amino acids. Germline assignment: CDR1 SNHLY and CDR2 FYNNEI.

Only a few counts were recorded for this clone. The chain joins TRBV5-6 to TRBJ2-7, with 10 bases aligning to TRBD2. The CDR3 loop spans 16 amino acids. Germline lookup yields CDR1 SGHDT and CDR2 YYEEEE. V lost 0 bases, J lost 7 bases, and 10 bases stayed unmatched. The CDR3 nucleotides are TGTGCCAGCAGCTTGGGGCGCCTAGCGGGAGACCAGGAGCAGTACTTC. It specifies CASSLGRLAGDQEQYF.

This clone appeared once. The V and J genes are TRBV30 and TRBJ1-4, with 7 bases aligning to TRBD1. This CDR3 has 16 residues. J lost 6 bases, V lost 0 bases, and 10 bases had no gene match. Per germline, CDR1 GTSNPN and CDR2 SVGIG (reference sequence). The CDR3 sequence: CAWSVRKTGKDEKLFF. In nucleotides, the CDR3 is TGTGCCTGGAGTGTAAGGAAGACAGGGAAGGATGAAAAACTGTTTTTT.

In DNA form, the CDR3 reads TGCGCCAGCAGCTTCTCAGGGGGCGAAAACATTCAGTACTTC. Translating it yields CASSFSGGENIQYF. The chain couples TRBV5-1 to TRBJ2-4, with 8 bases that match TRBD1. Germline V gene lookup returns CDR1 SGHRS and CDR2 YFSETQ. The CDR3 contains 14 residues. Unmatched junction bases numbered 3, after V lost 2 bases and J lost 5 bases.

This clone came up once. This chain links TRBV5-1 with TRBJ2-7, with no clear D. Germline CDR1 is SGHRS and CDR2 is YFSETQ. The V end was cut by 4 bases, the J end by 6 bases, with 23 bases between. This CDR3 is 16 amino acids long. CDR3 region: CASSLAEGGDAPEQYF. The CDR3 region has the DNA TGCGCCAGCAGCCTCGCAGAAGGTGGGGATGCCCCCGAGCAGTACTTC.

The CDR3 here is CASLTRDRKLFF. The CDR3 DNA sequence: TGTGCCAGCTTGACCCGGGACAGGAAATTATTCTTC. This chain connects TRBV18 to TRBJ2-1; 8 nucleotides match TRBD1. Germline V gene sequence: CDR1 KGHSH, CDR2 LQKENI. With 7 bases clipped from V and 16 bases from J, the junction kept 12 bases outside the gene matches. The CDR3 sequence is 12 residues long.

The chain has TRBV7-9 and TRBJ1-5; weak D call: TRBD1 (5 bases). Germline V gives CDR1 SEHNR, CDR2 FQNEAQ (reference sequence). The CDR3 consists of 15 residues. Trimming took off 4 bases at V and 5 bases at J, with 15 bases between the two ends. The chain's CDR3 is CASSSRGGEDQPQHF. The CDR3 DNA reads as TGTGCCAGCAGCTCCCGGGGGGGAGAGGATCAGCCCCAGCATTTT. The full variable domain, its missing parts supplied by reference TRBV7-9 and TRBJ1-5, is DTGVSQNPRHKITKRGQNVTFRCDPISEHNRLYWYRQTLGQGPEFLTYFQNEAQLEKSRLLSDRFSAERPKGSFSTLEIQRTEQGDSAMYLCASSSRGGEDQPQHFGDGTRLSIL.

This clone has only one observation. This chain links TRBV7-8 with TRBJ2-7; 11 nucleotides line up with TRBD2. The length of the CDR3 is 15 residues. After removal of 0 bases from V and 3 bases from J, the junction contained 1 base not matched to a gene. CDR1 and CDR2 (germline): SGHVS, FQNEAQ. This CDR3 reads CASSLAGTSGYEQYF. CDR3 nucleotides: TGTGCCAGCAGCTTAGCCGGGACTAGCGGCTACGAGCAGTACTTC.

This chain connects TRBV4-3 to TRBJ2-5; 9 bases are shared with TRBD1. Germline CDR1 is LGHNA and CDR2 is YSLEER. The CDR3 extends over 15 amino acids. J lost 1 base, V lost 1 base, and 1 base had no gene match. The DNA of the CDR3 is TGCGCCAGCAGCCAAGGGGACAGGGCCCAAGAGACCCAGTACTTC. Translation gives CASSQGDRAQETQYF.

The genes are TRBV6-5 and TRBJ2-7, with TRBD1 matching 9 bases. The CDR3 loop spans 14 amino acids. Unmatched junction bases numbered 6, after V lost 7 bases and J lost 2 bases. Germline loops: CDR1 MNHEY, CDR2 SVGAGI. The CDR3 loop reads CASTGTGLTYEQYF. In DNA, the CDR3 is TGTGCCAGCACCGGGACAGGGCTTACCTACGAGCAGTACTTC.

The chain joins TRBV28 to TRBJ2-3, with TRBD1 matching 7 bases. J was trimmed by 1 base and V by 6 bases; bases with no gene match: 4. Germline CDR1 reads MDHEN; CDR2 reads SYDVKM. The CDR3 runs to 14 residues. The CDR3 region has the DNA TGTGCCAGCAGCACCGGACAGGGCACAGATACGCAGTATTTT. Amino acid sequence: CASSTGQGTDTQYF.

This clone was seen a single time. This sequence joins TRBV10-3 and TRBJ1-5, with D possibly TRBD1 on 6 matching bases. Trimming cost V 3 bases and J 2 bases, with 11 bases left between them. Germline values: CDR1 ENHRY, CDR2 SYGVKD. CDR3 size: 15 residues. In DNA form, the CDR3 reads TGTGCCATCAGTGAAGGGGGATCGGGCAATCAGCCCCAGCATTTT. This translates into CAISEGGSGNQPQHF.

This clone was observed a few times. The rearrangement uses TRBV7-8 and TRBJ2-1; either TRBD1 or TRBD2 may fit D (5 bases each). CDR1 and CDR2 from the germline V gene are SGHVS and FQNEAQ. The CDR3 has 14 amino acids. V lost 3 bases and J lost 9, with 15 bases in between. The CDR3 spells CASSLAGTVGEQFF. The DNA for the CDR3 is TGTGCCAGCAGCTTGGCAGGGACCGTCGGTGAGCAGTTCTTC.

The chain links TRBV18 to TRBJ2-1, with 9 bases lining up with TRBD2. V lost 2 bases, J lost 9 bases, and 8 bases stayed unmatched. The CDR3 sequence is 15 residues long. Germline lookup yields CDR1 KGHSH and CDR2 LQKENI. CDR3: CASSPASGNGLEQFF. DNA for the CDR3: TGTGCCAGCTCACCAGCTAGCGGGAATGGGCTTGAGCAGTTCTTC.

This rearrangement joins TRBV5-1 to TRBJ2-3; 10 positions agree with TRBD2. This CDR3 has 17 residues. From germline, CDR1 is SGHRS and CDR2 YFSETQ. The V gene end was trimmed by 4 bases and the J gene end by 3 bases; junction bases not matched to a gene: 11. DNA of the CDR3: TGCGCCAGCAGCCCCGGGCCTAGCGGGAGTGCGACAGATACGCAGTATTTT. Encoded protein: CASSPGPSGSATDTQYF.

This chain connects TRBV6-1 to TRBJ2-1; D call uncertain. Germline V gene sequence: CDR1 MNHNS, CDR2 SASEGT. The CDR3 consists of 15 residues. The V and J ends lost 1 base and 9 bases respectively, with 16 bases between them. The CDR3 spells CASSEVWLDHTEQFF. The CDR3 coding sequence is TGTGCCAGCAGTGAAGTTTGGCTAGATCATACTGAGCAGTTCTTC.